Below, 23 T cell receptor beta chains from the same sample are listed, as sequenced in a study of CD8+ T cells in alopecia areata. Sequencing templates came from extracted RNA that was reverse transcribed into cDNA. Libraries were prepared by immunoSEQ multiplex PCR; TCRdb keeps only in-frame clonotypes and omits some of them. The sample holds 150,000 to 200,000 clones, around 57% seen once. The material sequenced was CD4+ T cells sorted from blood. Receptors were obtained from a human donor in good health.

The V gene is TRBV6-5, the J gene TRBJ1-2; 9 positions match TRBD1. This CDR3 has 15 residues. Germline CDR1 is MNHEY and CDR2 is SVGAGI. V lost 5 bases, J lost 8 bases, and 12 bases stayed unmatched. The CDR3 nucleotides read TGTGCCAGCAGTACGCAACAGGGGGCGCCGGGAGGCTACACCTTC. It specifies CASSTQQGAPGGYTF.

The count of this clone is one. The chain combines TRBV2 with TRBJ2-7; D may correspond to TRBD1 or TRBD2 (5 bases each). CDR1 SNHLY and CDR2 FYNNEI come from the germline V gene. The CDR3 is made up of 13 amino acids. Trimming left V 6 bases short and J 2 bases short, with 11 bases between. Written as DNA, the CDR3 is TGTGCCAGCAGACGGGACGTAACCTACGAGCAGTACTTC. Its translation is CASRRDVTYEQYF.

This clone was seen only a few times. The CDR3 is CASQAAQQETQYF. The CDR3 DNA reads TGTGCCAGCCAAGCCGCCCAGCAAGAGACCCAGTACTTC. The chain combines TRBV18 with TRBJ2-5; D not certain. CDR3 length: 13 amino acids. V was clipped by 8 bases and J by 2 bases, with 12 bases between them. Germline V CDR1 and CDR2: KGHSH, LQKENI.

The genes are TRBV5-1 and TRBJ2-2; D might be TRBD2 (6 bases). The germline gives CDR1 SGHRS, CDR2 YFSETQ. The CDR3 runs to 16 residues. Trimming removed 4 bases from V and 5 bases from J, with 18 bases in between. CDR3 protein: CASSPYGRTSTGELFF. For the CDR3, the DNA is TGCGCCAGCAGCCCTTATGGGAGGACGAGTACCGGGGAGCTGTTTTTT.

In its sample, this clone was seen a few times. The chain uses TRBV5-1 and TRBJ2-1; TRBD2 aligns across 12 bases. This CDR3 is built from 15 residues. Trimming removed 5 bases from V and 15 bases from J; junction bases left unmatched: 15. CDR1 is SGHRS and CDR2 is YFSETQ in the germline V gene. This CDR3 reads CASRPGTSGSVLPFF. In DNA, the CDR3 is TGCGCCAGCAGGCCCGGGACTAGCGGGTCCGTCCTGCCGTTCTTC.

This chain links TRBV29-1 with TRBJ2-2; 11 positions agree with TRBD1. Per germline, CDR1 SQVTM and CDR2 ANQGSEA. After removal of 7 bases from V and 5 bases from J, the junction contained 6 bases not matched to a gene. This CDR3 region has 14 residues. The CDR3 protein is CSARDRGRTGELFF. CDR3 in DNA: TGCAGCGCTAGGGACAGGGGGAGGACCGGGGAGCTGTTTTTT.

The chain links TRBV29-1 to TRBJ2-5; D is unresolved. The CDR3 covers 14 residues. The V end was cut by 3 bases, the J end by 2 bases, with 13 bases between. Germline loops: CDR1 SQVTM, CDR2 ANQGSEA. The CDR3 region is CSVDTASGQETQYF. DNA of the CDR3: TGCAGCGTTGATACGGCTAGTGGGCAAGAGACCCAGTACTTC.

This clone was observed once. The chain has TRBV30 and TRBJ1-4; D not certain. Germline CDR1 reads GTSNPN; CDR2 reads SVGIG (reference sequence). CDR3 length equals 13 residues. Trimming took 0 bases from V and 7 from J, leaving 9 bases between them. CDR3 in amino acids: CAWSVSRFEKLFF. The CDR3 DNA reads TGTGCCTGGAGTGTAAGCAGATTTGAAAAACTGTTTTTT. The complete variable domain, with remaining parts taken from reference TRBV30 and TRBJ1-4, reads SQTIHQWPATLVQPVGSPLSLECTVEGTSNPNLYWYRQAAGRGLQLLFYSVGIGQISSEVPQNLSASRPQDRQFILSSKKLLLSDSGFYLCAWSVSRFEKLFFGSGTQLSVL.

The chain joins TRBV29-1 to TRBJ1-1; D is unresolved. Per germline, CDR1 SQVTM and CDR2 ANQGSEA. There are 13 residues in the CDR3. Trimming took 5 bases from V and 0 from J, leaving 10 bases between them. Here the CDR3 reads CSVSEGMNTEAFF. As DNA, the CDR3 is TGCAGCGTTTCGGAAGGCATGAACACTGAAGCTTTCTTT.

This clone turned up a few times. This chain uses TRBV6-5 with TRBJ1-5; 9 bases align to TRBD1. The CDR3 sequence is 15 residues long. Germline V gene sequence: CDR1 MNHEY, CDR2 SVGAGI. V was pared by 5 bases and J by 4 bases, with 6 bases of the junction left unmatched. CDR3 region: CASSGGQGMNQPQHF. For the CDR3, the DNA is TGTGCCAGCAGTGGGGGACAGGGAATGAATCAGCCCCAGCATTTT.

This chain connects TRBV7-6 to TRBJ1-1; no firm D call. This CDR3 is 12 amino acids long. Germline CDR1 SGHVS, CDR2 FNYEAQ. V was clipped by 5 bases and J by 9 bases, with 13 bases between them. The DNA for the CDR3 is TGTGCCAGCAGCATTAGTGGGCAGCAAGCTTTCTTT. It yields the protein CASSISGQQAFF.

This clone was picked up a small number of times. The chain has TRBV7-2 and TRBJ1-1; 8 bases are a match to TRBD1. J gave up 4 bases and V 5 bases, and 6 bases lay outside the gene matches. Germline V gene data show CDR1 as SGHTA and CDR2 as FQGNSA. The CDR3 length is 14 residues. The CDR3 spells CASSLQGATTEAFF. The CDR3 DNA reads as TGTGCCAGCAGCCTCCAGGGGGCAACCACTGAAGCTTTCTTT.

The gene calls are TRBV29-1 and TRBJ2-7; D is unresolved. Trimming removed 2 bases at V and 3 bases at J, with 20 bases between. From germline, CDR1 is SQVTM and CDR2 ANQGSEA. This CDR3 is 16 amino acids long. The CDR3 spells CSVERRTDGPNYEQYF. The DNA for the CDR3 is TGCAGCGTTGAACGTAGGACGGATGGGCCCAACTACGAGCAGTACTTC.

The chain joins TRBV25-1 to TRBJ2-7; tentatively, D is TRBD2 (5 bases). The CDR3 loop spans 13 amino acids. In germline, CDR1 is MGHDK, CDR2 SYGVNS. Deletions cut 10 bases from V and 6 bases from J, with 19 bases between. The CDR3 spells CATISAGGTEQYF. The DNA of the CDR3 is TGTGCCACCATCTCCGCGGGTGGAACCGAGCAGTACTTC.

A few counts support this clone. This rearrangement joins TRBV23-1 to TRBJ2-7, with TRBD1 identical over 7 bases. TRBV23-1 is an ORF, and what it does is uncertain. The J segment lost 2 bases and the V segment lost 10 bases, leaving 11 bases of the junction unmatched. This CDR3 spans 14 amino acids. CDR3 sequence: CATQIRDRPYEQYF. In DNA form, the CDR3 reads TGCGCCACCCAGATCCGGGACAGACCCTACGAGCAGTACTTC.

The V gene is TRBV2, the J gene TRBJ2-1; D may be TRBD1 (7 bases). The CDR3 loop spans 12 amino acids. The V end was cut by 8 bases, the J end by 3 bases, with 8 bases between. CDR1 is SNHLY, CDR2 FYNNEI, per germline. CDR3 DNA: TGTGCCAGCCAGGGGGGCTACAATGAGCAGTTCTTC. Translated: CASQGGYNEQFF.

This clone was seen a few times. V is TRBV21-1 and J is TRBJ1-5. TRBV21-1 corresponds to a pseudogene. This CDR3 spans 14 amino acids. This CDR3 reads CASPIGGSNQPQHF. The CDR3 nucleotides read TGTGCCAGTCCAATAGGAGGGAGCAATCAGCCCCAGCATTTT.

The chain couples TRBV4-2 to TRBJ2-1, with 12 positions matching TRBD2. The length of the CDR3 is 16 residues. V lost 2 bases to trimming and J lost 8 bases; unmatched junction nucleotides: 7. Germline V lookup: CDR1 LGHNA, CDR2 YNFKEQ. The CDR3 sequence: CASSQTRTSGNYEQFF. The CDR3, as DNA: TGTGCCAGCAGCCAAACCCGGACTAGCGGGAACTATGAGCAGTTCTTC.

The rearrangement links TRBV27 to TRBJ2-4; D perhaps matches TRBD1 (6 bases). Germline CDR1 and CDR2: MNHEY and SMNVEV (reference sequence). This CDR3 has 17 residues. Trimming pared 0 bases from V and 8 bases from J, leaving 20 bases between. DNA for the CDR3: TGTGCCAGCAGTTTATCTAAGGGAAGGGGGAGACGGGACATTCAGTACTTC. Protein sequence: CASSLSKGRGRRDIQYF.

The chain joins TRBV29-1 to TRBJ2-1; D unclear. Per the germline V gene, CDR1 is SQVTM and CDR2 is ANQGSEA. V was pared by 2 bases and J by 12 bases, with 11 bases between. The CDR3 covers 11 residues. The DNA of the CDR3 is TGCAGCGTTGAAAACTGGGTCGGGCAGTTCTTC. Translation gives CSVENWVGQFF.

The J gene is TRBJ2-4, the V gene TRBV30; D not certain. The length of the CDR3 is 15 residues. With 3 bases removed from V and 6 bases from J, the gap between germline ends came to 18 bases. Germline V CDR1 and CDR2: GTSNPN, SVGIG (reference sequence). The DNA for the CDR3 is TGTGCCTGGAGCTCGAGAGCCGGGCGTATAAACATTCAGTACTTC. Translation: CAWSSRAGRINIQYF.

Comments on this clone: This sample includes further DNA sequences coding for the same CDR3. The chain employs TRBV29-1 and TRBJ2-5, with 8 bases lining up with TRBD1. The germline V gene encodes CDR1 SQVTM and CDR2 ANQGSEA. The CDR3 has 12 amino acids. The V and J ends lost 6 bases and 5 bases, in that order; junction bases with no gene match: 5. The CDR3 sequence: CSVGRGRETQYF. CDR3 coding DNA: TGCAGCGTGGGCAGGGGGCGTGAGACCCAGTACTTC.

The chain carries TRBV19 and TRBJ2-7; the match to TRBD2 covers 14 bases. Per germline, CDR1 LNHDA and CDR2 SQIVND (reference sequence). The V gene end was trimmed by 5 bases and the J gene end by 4 bases; junction bases not matched to a gene: 4. The CDR3 is made up of 15 amino acids. This CDR3 reads CASSPGTSGRYEQYF. CDR3 DNA: TGTGCCAGTAGTCCCGGGACTAGCGGGAGATACGAGCAGTACTTC.